The present TCR beta chain was sequenced within a study of control samples from healthy donors and cancer patients. The CDR3 totals 13 residues. The J segment lost 7 bases and the V segment lost 6 bases, leaving 4 bases of the junction unmatched. The germline gives CDR1 MDHEN, CDR2 SYDVKM. The table came from immunoSEQ multiplex PCR; TCRdb's copy has only in-frame clones and leaves some out. The sample has roughly 130,000 clones; roughly 89% are singletons. The sample consisted of blood. V gene TRBV28 combines with J gene TRBJ1-2, with TRBD1 matching over 11 bases. This receptor was obtained from a man aged 25-40 years in good health. In DNA form, the CDR3 reads TGTGCCAGCAGGCGGACAGGGGGCAGTGGCTACACCTTC. It yields the protein CASRRTGGSGYTF.